The 7 T cell receptor beta chains below all came from one sample that was sequenced in a study of blood T cell repertoires in COVID-19. Assay used: immunoSEQ multiplex PCR; TCRdb lists only in-frame clones, some missing. The table lists 250,000 to 300,000 clones, approximately 91% of them singletons. Material: PBMCs or T cells enriched from blood (not recorded which). The receptor set was obtained from a woman aged 40 to 49 with acute COVID-19.

The CDR3 DNA is TGTGCCAGCAGGCTTGGGGGCAGCAATCAGCCCCAGCATTTT. Amino acid sequence: CASRLGGSNQPQHF. The chain recombines TRBV28 with TRBJ1-5, with a weak D call TRBD1 (6 bases). The V end was cut by 6 bases, the J end by 1 base, with 10 bases between. Germline values: CDR1 MDHEN, CDR2 SYDVKM. The CDR3 consists of 14 residues.

The chain recombines TRBV7-9 with TRBJ1-2; 11 nucleotides line up with TRBD1. The CDR3 totals 14 residues. The germline V gene has CDR1 SEHNR and CDR2 FQNEAQ (reference sequence). The ends lost 5 bases at V and 8 bases at J; junction bases unmatched: 7. The CDR3: CASSIGQGARGYTF. CDR3 sequence (DNA): TGTGCCAGCAGCATAGGACAGGGGGCGAGAGGCTACACCTTC.

The CDR3 region is CASSGFEGGRGYTF. CDR3 nucleotides: TGTGCCAGCAGTGGATTTGAGGGGGGGAGAGGCTACACCTTC. The chain is built from TRBV2 and TRBJ1-2; a weak D match, TRBD1 (6 bases). The length of the CDR3 is 14 residues. V lost 4 bases to trimming and J lost 8 bases, with 17 bases between them. From germline, CDR1 is SNHLY and CDR2 FYNNEI.

The chain uses TRBV27 and TRBJ2-6, with D perhaps TRBD2 (6 bases). This CDR3 contains 16 residues. Trimming took 6 bases from V and 3 from J, leaving 15 bases between them. CDR1 is MNHEY and CDR2 is SMNVEV in the germline V gene (reference sequence). The CDR3, as DNA: TGTGCCAGCAGCCCTCGCTCGGGGGTTGGGGCCAACGTCCTGACTTTC. Its protein product is CASSPRSGVGANVLTF.

J is TRBJ2-2 and V is TRBV13; the D gene is possibly TRBD2 (7 bases). The CDR3 has 15 amino acids. Germline CDR1 PRHDT, CDR2 FYEKMQ (reference sequence). V lost 1 base to trimming and J lost 5 bases, with 11 bases between them. The CDR3 DNA sequence: TGTGCCAGCAGCTTAGACGGGGGGCAAACCGGGGAGCTGTTTTTT. The encoded protein is CASSLDGGQTGELFF.

This clone has just a few counts. The V and J genes are TRBV27 and TRBJ2-7, with 9 positions matching TRBD2. The V segment lost 5 bases and the J segment 2 bases; nucleotides outside the gene matches: 10. Germline V gene sequence: CDR1 MNHEY, CDR2 SMNVEV (reference sequence). This CDR3 is 16 amino acids long. The chain's CDR3 is CASSPRLAGGTYEQYF. The CDR3 DNA sequence: TGTGCCAGCAGTCCCCGTCTTGCGGGAGGGACCTACGAGCAGTACTTC.

This chain links TRBV2 with TRBJ2-3; 9 positions match TRBD2. The ends lost 7 bases at V and 3 bases at J; junction bases unmatched: 5. The germline gives CDR1 SNHLY, CDR2 FYNNEI. This CDR3 comprises 14 residues. CDR3 nucleotides: TGTGCCAGCATTAGACTAGCGGTGACAGATACGCAGTATTTT. This encodes CASIRLAVTDTQYF.